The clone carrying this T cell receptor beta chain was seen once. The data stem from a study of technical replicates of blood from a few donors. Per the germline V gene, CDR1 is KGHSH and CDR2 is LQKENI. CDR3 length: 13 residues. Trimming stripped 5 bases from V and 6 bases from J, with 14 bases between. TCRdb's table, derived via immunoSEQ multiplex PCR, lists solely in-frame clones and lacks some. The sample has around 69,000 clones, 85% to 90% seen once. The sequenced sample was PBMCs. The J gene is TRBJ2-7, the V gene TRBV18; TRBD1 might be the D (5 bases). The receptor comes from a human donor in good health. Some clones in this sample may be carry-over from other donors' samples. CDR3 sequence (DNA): TGTGCCAGCTCAACCAGCCAGGGTACCGAGCAGTACTTC. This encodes CASSTSQGTEQYF.